This is a list of T cell receptor beta chains from one sample in a study of cytomegalovirus exposure and HLA in healthy donors. Produced via immunoSEQ multiplex PCR; TCRdb's table is partial and in-frame only. The profile shows 100,000 to 150,000 clones, around 80% of them singletons. The sequenced sample was PBMCs. The receptors originated from a woman in her thirties in good health and CMV-seronegative. The CDR3 runs from the conserved cysteine through the conserved F or W. Fields, in order: J gene, clone size, D gene, V gene, CDR3 DNA, CDR3 protein. A D gene is named only where the DNA matches it firmly. Size is omitted from some rows. Given values are once, few, many or a class for expanded clones.

>TRBJ2-3|.|.|TRBV29-1
TGCAGCGTTTCTCAGGGCGCCGCGGGAACAGATACGCAGTATTTT
CSVSQGAAGTDTQYF
>TRBJ2-7|.|TRBD2|TRBV5-1
TGCGCCAGCAGCTCCGCCCGGGCGGGGGCCTACGAGCAGTACTTC
CASSSARAGAYEQYF
>TRBJ2-3|.|.|TRBV2
TGTGCCAGCAGTCCGACTAGTGAGAGGGCAGATACGCAGTATTTT
CASSPTSERADTQYF
>TRBJ1-5|.|TRBD1|TRBV29-1
TGCAGCGTGGTGACAGGGGATCAGCCCCAGCATTTT
CSVVTGDQPQHF
>TRBJ2-3|.|.|TRBV6-4
TGTGCCAGCAGCGAGAGGGCCACAGATACGCAGTATTTT
CASSERATDTQYF
>TRBJ1-6|.|.|TRBV9
TGTGCCAGCAGCGTAGGGCCCGACGGGAATTCACCCCTCCACTTT
CASSVGPDGNSPLHF
>TRBJ2-7|.|.|TRBV19
TGTGCCAGTAGTACTGAGGACCGGCCGACGGGGAAGCCCTACGAGCAGTACTTC
CASSTEDRPTGKPYEQYF
>TRBJ2-5|.|.|TRBV29-1
TGCAGCGTTGACTCTCCAGGGGAGACCCAGTACTTC
CSVDSPGETQYF
>TRBJ2-5|.|.|TRBV7-7
TGTGCTAGCAGCTTAGGTCGCCGAGGGGAGACCCAGTACTTC
CASSLGRRGETQYF
>TRBJ1-5|few|.|TRBV7-9
TGTGCCAGCAGCTTCCCAAACCAGGGGTACAATCAGCCCCAGCATTTT
CASSFPNQGYNQPQHF
>TRBJ1-5|.|.|TRBV7-2
TGTGCCAGCACCGATTCAGGTCACGCCTATCGCAATCAGCCCCAGCATTTT
CASTDSGHAYRNQPQHF
>TRBJ2-1|.|TRBD1|TRBV18
TGTGCCAGCTCACCAAAAGACAGGGTAAGGAACAATGAGCAGTTCTTC
CASSPKDRVRNNEQFF
>TRBJ1-1|.|.|TRBV5-5
TGTGCCAGCAGCCTGGGGGTCGGGTCGAACACTGAAGCTTTCTTT
CASSLGVGSNTEAFF
>TRBJ1-2|.|TRBD1|TRBV28
TGTGCCAGCAGTTCCTCGGACAGGGGGCTGGGCTACACCTTC
CASSSSDRGLGYTF
>TRBJ1-4|.|.|TRBV6-5
TGTGCCAGCAGTTACTCTCGGCAGGGGCATGAAAAACTGTTTTTT
CASSYSRQGHEKLFF
>TRBJ1-1|.|TRBD1|TRBV5-1
TGCGCCAGCAGCCCACAGGGGTCCACTGAAGCTTTCTTT
CASSPQGSTEAFF
>TRBJ2-7|.|TRBD1|TRBV5-1
TGCGCCAGCAGCTTGGGGACAGGGTACGAGCAGTACTTC
CASSLGTGYEQYF
>TRBJ2-1|.|.|TRBV15
TGTGCCACCAGCAGAGATCGCGGGAAAGGACAGGTGGTGTTCTTC
CATSRDRGKGQVVFF
>TRBJ2-1|.|TRBD2|TRBV10-2
TGCGCCAGCCGAACGACTAGCCGACAGTTCTTC
CASRTTSRQFF
>TRBJ2-1|.|TRBD2|TRBV28
TGTGCCAGCAGTCCCTCGACTAGCGGGAGAAATGAGCAGTTCTTC
CASSPSTSGRNEQFF
>TRBJ1-1|.|TRBD1|TRBV4-2
TGTGCCAGCAGCCAAGATGCGGCAGGGGGCTGGACTGAAGCTTTCTTT
CASSQDAAGGWTEAFF